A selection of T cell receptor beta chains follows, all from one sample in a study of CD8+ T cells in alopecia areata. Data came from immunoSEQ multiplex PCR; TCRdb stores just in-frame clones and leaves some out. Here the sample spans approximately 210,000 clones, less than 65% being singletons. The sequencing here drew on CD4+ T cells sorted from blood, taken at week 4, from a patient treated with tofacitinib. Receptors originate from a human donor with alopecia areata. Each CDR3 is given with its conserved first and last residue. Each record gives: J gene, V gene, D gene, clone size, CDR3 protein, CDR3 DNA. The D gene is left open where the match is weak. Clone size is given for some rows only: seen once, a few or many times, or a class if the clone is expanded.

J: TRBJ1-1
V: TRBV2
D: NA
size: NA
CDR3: CASSMGENTEAFF
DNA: TGTGCCAGCAGTATGGGGGAGAACACTGAAGCTTTCTTT

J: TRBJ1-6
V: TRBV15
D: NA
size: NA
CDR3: CATSRYNSPLHF
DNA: TGTGCCACCAGTCGGTATAATTCACCCCTCCACTTT

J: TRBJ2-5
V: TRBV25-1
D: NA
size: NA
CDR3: CASSAPGDQQAQYF
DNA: TGTGCCAGCAGTGCCCCCGGGGACCAGCAGGCCCAGTACTTC

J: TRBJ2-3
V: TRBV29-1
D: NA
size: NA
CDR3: CSVRRDLPDTQYF
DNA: TGCAGCGTGCGAAGGGACCTCCCAGATACGCAGTATTTT

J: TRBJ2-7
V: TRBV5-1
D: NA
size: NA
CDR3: CASGADSYEQYF
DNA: TGCGCCAGCGGGGCCGACTCCTACGAGCAGTACTTC

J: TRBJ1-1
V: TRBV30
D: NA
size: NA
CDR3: CAWSVGQWNTEAFF
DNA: TGTGCCTGGAGTGTAGGACAGTGGAACACTGAAGCTTTCTTT

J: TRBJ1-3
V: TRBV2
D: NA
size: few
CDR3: CASKYEEAGNTIYF
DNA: TGTGCCAGCAAGTACGAGGAAGCTGGAAACACCATATATTTT

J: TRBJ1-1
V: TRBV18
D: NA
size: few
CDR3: CASSLQGGSAEAFF
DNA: TGTGCCAGCTCACTACAGGGCGGTAGTGCTGAAGCTTTCTTT

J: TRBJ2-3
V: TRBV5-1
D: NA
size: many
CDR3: CASVLGPGADTQYF
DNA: TGCGCCAGCGTGCTTGGACCCGGCGCAGATACGCAGTATTTT

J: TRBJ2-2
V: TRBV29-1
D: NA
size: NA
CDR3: CSVEGDLNTGELFF
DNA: TGCAGCGTTGAAGGTGACTTGAACACCGGGGAGCTGTTTTTT

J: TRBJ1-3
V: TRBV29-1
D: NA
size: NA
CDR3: CSVTSFGSGNTIYF
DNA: TGCAGCGTAACATCCTTCGGCTCTGGAAACACCATATATTTT

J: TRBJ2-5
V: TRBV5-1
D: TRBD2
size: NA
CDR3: CASSLAGASGAQETQYF
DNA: TGCGCCAGCAGCTTGGCCGGGGCTAGCGGCGCTCAAGAGACCCAGTACTTC

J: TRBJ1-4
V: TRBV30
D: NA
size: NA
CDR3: CAWSGGGAEKLFF
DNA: TGTGCCTGGAGTGGCGGGGGGGCTGAAAAACTGTTTTTT

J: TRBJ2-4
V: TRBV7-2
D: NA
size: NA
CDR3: CASSFYGQNLFKNIQYF
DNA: TGTGCCAGCAGCTTTTACGGACAGAACCTATTTAAAAACATTCAGTACTTC

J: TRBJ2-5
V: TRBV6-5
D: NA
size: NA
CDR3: CASSSGTVQETQYF
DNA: TGTGCCAGCAGTTCCGGGACGGTCCAAGAGACCCAGTACTTC

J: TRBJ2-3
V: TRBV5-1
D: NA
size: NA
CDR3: CASSWGGDTQYF
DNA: TGCGCCAGCAGCTGGGGCGGAGATACGCAGTATTTT

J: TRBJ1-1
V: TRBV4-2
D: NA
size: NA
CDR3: CASSQGQMNTEAFF
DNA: TGTGCCAGCAGCCAAGGACAAATGAACACTGAAGCTTTCTTT

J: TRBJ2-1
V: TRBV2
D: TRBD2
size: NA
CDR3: CASKLAGGMQFF
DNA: TGTGCCAGCAAACTAGCGGGGGGGATGCAGTTCTTC

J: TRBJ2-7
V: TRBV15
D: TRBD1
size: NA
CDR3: CATSRDQGAEEQYF
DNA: TGTGCCACCAGCAGAGATCAGGGGGCGGAGGAGCAGTACTTC

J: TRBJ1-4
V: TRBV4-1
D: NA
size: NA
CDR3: CASSESDVANEKLFF
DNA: TGCGCCAGCAGCGAGTCCGACGTAGCTAATGAAAAACTGTTTTTT

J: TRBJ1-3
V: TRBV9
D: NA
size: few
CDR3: CASSALGFGNTIYF
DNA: TGTGCCAGCAGTGCGTTGGGGTTCGGAAACACCATATATTTT

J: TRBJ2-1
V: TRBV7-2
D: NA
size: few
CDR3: CASSLSLLTNEQFF
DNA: TGTGCCAGCAGCTTATCCCTCCTTACCAATGAGCAGTTCTTC

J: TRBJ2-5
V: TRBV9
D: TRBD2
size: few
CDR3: CASSPSGTQETQYF
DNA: TGTGCCAGCAGCCCCAGCGGGACCCAAGAGACCCAGTACTTC

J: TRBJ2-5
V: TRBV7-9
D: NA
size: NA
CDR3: CASSLIKWASKETQYF
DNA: TGTGCCAGCAGCTTAATCAAATGGGCTAGCAAAGAGACCCAGTACTTC

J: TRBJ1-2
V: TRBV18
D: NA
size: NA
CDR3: CASSPRQGRTPYGYTF
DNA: TGTGCCAGCTCACCACGTCAGGGAAGGACTCCGTATGGCTACACCTTC

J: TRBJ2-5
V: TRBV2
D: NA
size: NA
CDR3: CASGLTGETQYF
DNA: TGTGCCAGCGGGTTAACAGGAGAGACCCAGTACTTC

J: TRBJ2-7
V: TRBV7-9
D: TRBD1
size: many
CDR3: CASSQGALKQYF
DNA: TGTGCCAGCAGCCAGGGGGCTCTAAAGCAGTACTTC

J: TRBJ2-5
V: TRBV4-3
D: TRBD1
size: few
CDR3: CASSQGQGDPRETQYF
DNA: TGCGCCAGCAGCCAAGGACAGGGGGATCCCCGAGAGACCCAGTACTTC

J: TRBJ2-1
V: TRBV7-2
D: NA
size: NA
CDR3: CASSLASGYNEQFF
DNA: TGTGCCAGCAGCTTAGCGTCGGGTTACAATGAGCAGTTCTTC

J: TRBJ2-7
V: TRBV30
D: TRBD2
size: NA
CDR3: CAWSGSGGAYEQYF
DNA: TGTGCCTGGAGTGGTAGCGGGGGGGCCTACGAGCAGTACTTC

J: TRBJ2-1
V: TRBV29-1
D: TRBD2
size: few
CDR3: CSVEDRGTSGGSYNEQFF
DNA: TGCAGCGTTGAAGATCGGGGGACTAGCGGGGGCTCCTACAATGAGCAGTTCTTC

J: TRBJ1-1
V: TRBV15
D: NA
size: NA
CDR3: CATSRDKITEAFF
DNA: TGTGCCACCAGCAGAGATAAAATCACTGAAGCTTTCTTT

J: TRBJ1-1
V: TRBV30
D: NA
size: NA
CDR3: CAWSVGISTGDTEAFF
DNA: TGTGCCTGGAGTGTGGGTATCTCTACGGGGGACACTGAAGCTTTCTTT

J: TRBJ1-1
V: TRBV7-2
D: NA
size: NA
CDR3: CASSLAQANTEAFF
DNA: TGTGCCAGCAGCTTAGCGCAGGCAAACACTGAAGCTTTCTTT

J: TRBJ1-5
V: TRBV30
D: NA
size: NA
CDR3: CAWSVSPRSNQPQHF
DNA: TGTGCCTGGAGTGTATCCCCCCGGAGCAATCAGCCCCAGCATTTT

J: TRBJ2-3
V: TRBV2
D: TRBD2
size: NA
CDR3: CASIVLAGGADTQYF
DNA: TGTGCCAGCATCGTACTAGCGGGGGGCGCAGATACGCAGTATTTT

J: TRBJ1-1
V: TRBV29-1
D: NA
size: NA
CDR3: CSVDGPADGSEAFF
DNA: TGCAGCGTTGACGGGCCAGCCGATGGGAGTGAAGCTTTCTTT

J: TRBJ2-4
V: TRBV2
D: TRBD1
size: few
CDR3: CASRLGQGNIQYF
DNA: TGTGCCAGCAGACTGGGACAGGGAAACATTCAGTACTTC

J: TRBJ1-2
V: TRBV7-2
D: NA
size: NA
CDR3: CASSRDQGGYTF
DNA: TGTGCCAGCAGCCGAGACCAGGGAGGCTACACCTTC

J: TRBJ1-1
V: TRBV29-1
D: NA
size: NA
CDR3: CSVEEGGDTEAFF
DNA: TGCAGCGTTGAGGAGGGAGGGGACACTGAAGCTTTCTTT

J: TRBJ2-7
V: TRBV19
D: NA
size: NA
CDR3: CASSQSRGSYEQYF
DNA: TGTGCCAGTAGTCAAAGCCGTGGAAGCTACGAGCAGTACTTC

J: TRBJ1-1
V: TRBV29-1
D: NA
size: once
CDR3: CSVGRDTEAFF
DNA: TGCAGCGTTGGTCGAGACACTGAAGCTTTCTTT

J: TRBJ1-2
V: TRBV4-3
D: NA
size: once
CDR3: CASSQPGQLHGYTF
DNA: TGCGCCAGCAGCCAACCCGGACAGCTCCATGGCTACACCTTC

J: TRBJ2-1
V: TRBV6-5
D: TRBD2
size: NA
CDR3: CASSNVGGYYNEQFF
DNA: TGTGCCAGCAGCAACGTGGGGGGGTATTACAATGAGCAGTTCTTC

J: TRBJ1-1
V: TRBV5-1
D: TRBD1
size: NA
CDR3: CASSLAIGQVMNTEAFF
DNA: TGCGCCAGCAGCTTGGCCATAGGACAGGTAATGAACACTGAAGCTTTCTTT

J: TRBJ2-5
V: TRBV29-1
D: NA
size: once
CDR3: CSVIGTGSQETQYF
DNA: TGCAGCGTTATAGGGACGGGATCGCAAGAGACCCAGTACTTC

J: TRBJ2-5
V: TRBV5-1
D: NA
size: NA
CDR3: CASSLTSQETQYF
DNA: TGCGCCAGCAGCTTGACAAGTCAAGAGACCCAGTACTTC

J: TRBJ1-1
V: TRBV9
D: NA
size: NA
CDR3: CASSVENTEAFF
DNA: TGTGCCAGCAGCGTAGAGAACACAGAAGCTTTCTTT

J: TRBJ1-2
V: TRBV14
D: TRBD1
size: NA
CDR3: CASSQMTGEEGYTF
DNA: TGTGCCAGCAGCCAAATGACAGGGGAAGAGGGCTACACCTTC

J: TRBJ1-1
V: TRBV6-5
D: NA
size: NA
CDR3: CASSYRGGREATEAFF
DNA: TGTGCCAGCAGTTACCGAGGAGGCAGGGAGGCCACTGAAGCTTTCTTT

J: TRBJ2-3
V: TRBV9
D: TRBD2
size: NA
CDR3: CASSLGLAVTDTQYF
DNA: TGTGCCAGCAGCTTGGGACTAGCGGTCACAGATACGCAGTATTTT

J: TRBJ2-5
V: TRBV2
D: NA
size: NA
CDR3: CASSELGEETQYF
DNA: TGTGCCAGCAGTGAACTAGGAGAAGAGACCCAGTACTTC